Presented here are 17 T cell receptor beta chains from one specimen sequenced in a study of shared clonotypes between healthy human individuals. Sequencing used immunoSEQ multiplex PCR; TCRdb keeps in-frame clones, though not all of them. The sample has 1.5 million to 2.5 million clones; approximately 94% are singletons. Naive CD8 cells were CD45RO-negative, positively selected for CCR7, excluding terminally differentiated effector memory CD45RA+ cells. The sequencing sample was made of naive CD8+ T cells sorted from blood. All receptors come from a man younger than 30 in good health.

The chain couples TRBV28 to TRBJ2-3; D gene uncertain. CDR3 size: 12 residues. CDR1 and CDR2 from the germline V gene are MDHEN and SYDVKM. With 5 bases removed from V and 5 bases from J, the gap between germline ends came to 8 bases. DNA of the CDR3: TGTGCCAGCAGTCCCAGCGAAGATACGCAGTATTTT. Its translation is CASSPSEDTQYF.

This rearrangement joins TRBV19 to TRBJ1-5, with D perhaps matching TRBD1 (5 bases). This CDR3 contains 15 residues. Germline CDR1 and CDR2: LNHDA and SQIVND (reference sequence). The V and J ends lost 4 bases and 8 bases respectively, with 18 bases between them. CDR3 coding DNA: TGTGCCAGTAGTAATGCAGGGCAAAATAAAGAGCCCCAGCATTTT. It codes for CASSNAGQNKEPQHF.

The chain has TRBV7-9 and TRBJ2-7; possibly TRBD1 for D (6 bases). V gave up 6 bases and J gave up 2 bases, with 14 bases separating them. Germline values: CDR1 SEHNR, CDR2 FQNEAQ (reference sequence). The CDR3 has 14 residues. The CDR3 DNA reads TGTGCCAGCAGAGGGTCAGGGGAAGCCTACGAGCAGTACTTC. It translates to CASRGSGEAYEQYF.

The J gene is TRBJ2-7, the V gene TRBV27; perhaps D is TRBD1 or TRBD2 (7 bases each). Germline values: CDR1 MNHEY, CDR2 SMNVEV (reference sequence). The V and J ends lost 5 bases and 1 base respectively, with 18 bases between them. The CDR3 sequence is 16 residues long. Here the CDR3 DNA reads TGTGCCAGCAGTGCAGGGGGGGGAATGATTTCCTACGAGCAGTACTTC. It specifies CASSAGGGMISYEQYF.

For this clone: The same CDR3 also results from other DNA sequences found in this sample. This rearrangement joins TRBV6-1 to TRBJ2-5; D unresolved. Germline V gene sequence: CDR1 MNHNS, CDR2 SASEGT. V gave up 3 bases and J gave up 2 bases, with 7 bases separating them. This CDR3 region has 13 residues. CDR3 in amino acids: CASSDPGQETQYF. Written as DNA, the CDR3 is TGTGCCAGCAGTGACCCCGGTCAAGAGACCCAGTACTTC.

Comments on this clone: This sample also contains other DNA sequences that code for the same CDR3. In DNA form, the CDR3 reads TGTGCCAGCAGCCAGGACAGGGGCTACGAGCAGTACTTC. Translated, it gives CASSQDRGYEQYF. The chain has TRBV5-6 and TRBJ2-7; 9 bases map to TRBD1. V was clipped by 4 bases and J by 3 bases; unmatched bases: 2. The CDR3 is made up of 13 amino acids. Germline V CDR1 and CDR2: SGHDT, YYEEEE. The complete variable domain, with remaining parts taken from reference TRBV5-6 and TRBJ2-7, reads DAGVTQSPTHLIKTRGQQVTLRCSPKSGHDTVSWYQQALGQGPQFIFQYYEEEERQRGNFPDRFSGHQFPNYSSELNVNALLLGDSALYLCASSQDRGYEQYFGPGTRLTVT.

DNA of the CDR3: TGTGCCAGCACCAACCCGGAGGCAGGGGAAAAACTGTTTTTT. The encoded protein is CASTNPEAGEKLFF. The V gene is TRBV7-8, the J gene TRBJ1-4; TRBD1 is a possible D gene (5 bases). The CDR3 has 14 amino acids. Germline assignment: CDR1 SGHVS and CDR2 FQNEAQ. Trimming removed 7 bases from V and 8 bases from J, with 17 bases in between.

The CDR3 here is CASSPGVTANYGYTF. In DNA form, the CDR3 reads TGTGCCAGCAGTCCCGGTGTCACGGCTAACTATGGCTACACCTTC. The chain joins TRBV28 to TRBJ1-2; D gene uncertain. Trimming stripped 5 bases from V and 0 bases from J, with 13 bases between. Germline V lookup: CDR1 MDHEN, CDR2 SYDVKM. The CDR3 runs 15 residues.

This clone occurred once. This chain joins TRBV7-9 and TRBJ2-3; 8 bases align to TRBD2. In germline, CDR1 is SEHNR, CDR2 FQNEAQ (reference sequence). Trimming at V came to 8 bases and at J to 0 bases, leaving 16 bases not matched to a gene. This CDR3 spans 18 amino acids. The chain's CDR3 is CASVTSDSGRSSTDTQYF. The CDR3 DNA reads as TGTGCCAGCGTGACTAGCGACTCGGGGCGCTCTAGCACAGATACGCAGTATTTT.

Worth noting for this clone: Other DNA sequences from this sample encode an identical CDR3 as well. The chain couples TRBV27 to TRBJ2-7; 7 bases line up with TRBD1. The junction had 2 bases not matched to a gene; V was cut back by 5 bases and J by 4 bases. The CDR3 has 12 residues. CDR1 and CDR2 from the germline V gene are MNHEY and SMNVEV (reference sequence). The CDR3 sequence: CASSTTGYEQYF. CDR3 coding DNA: TGTGCCAGCAGTACGACAGGGTACGAGCAGTACTTC.

The rearrangement uses TRBV19 and TRBJ1-5; D may be TRBD1 (6 bases). The germline V and J ends were trimmed by 5 bases and 7 bases, with 15 bases remaining between them. CDR3 length equals 14 residues. Per germline, CDR1 LNHDA and CDR2 SQIVND (reference sequence). CDR3 region: CASSDPGTGQPQHF. In DNA, the CDR3 is TGTGCCAGTAGTGACCCGGGCACAGGGCAGCCCCAGCATTTT.

V and J are TRBV2 and TRBJ2-7, with TRBD2 identical over 12 bases. Germline V lookup: CDR1 SNHLY, CDR2 FYNNEI. This CDR3 region has 15 residues. V was pared by 3 bases and J by 2 bases, with 2 bases of the junction left unmatched. The CDR3 region has the DNA TGTGCCAGCAGTGATCCTAGCGGGAGGGCCTACGAGCAGTACTTC. It translates to CASSDPSGRAYEQYF.

This sequence joins TRBV7-9 and TRBJ2-1, with D unclear. The CDR3 is 11 residues long. V was trimmed by 10 bases and J by 6 bases, leaving 10 bases between them. From germline, CDR1 is SEHNR and CDR2 FQNEAQ (reference sequence). The CDR3 sequence: CAIASPNEQFF. As DNA, the CDR3 is TGTGCCATAGCCAGCCCCAATGAGCAGTTCTTC.

The J gene is TRBJ2-7, the V gene TRBV7-9; 8 positions match TRBD1. Losses at the gene ends were 1 base for V and 4 bases for J; bases not matched to a gene: 15. The CDR3 loop spans 18 amino acids. Germline V lookup: CDR1 SEHNR, CDR2 FQNEAQ (reference sequence). The CDR3 is CASSLVVVPGTGLYEQYF. Written as DNA, the CDR3 is TGTGCCAGCAGCTTAGTTGTCGTACCCGGGACAGGTTTATACGAGCAGTACTTC.

The CDR3 here is CASSLRFIGLAGPPRADTQYF. For the CDR3, the DNA is TGTGCCAGCAGTTTACGGTTTATCGGATTAGCGGGGCCCCCAAGGGCAGATACGCAGTATTTT. The chain couples TRBV27 to TRBJ2-3; 8 positions agree with TRBD2. Germline-derived CDR1 and CDR2 are MNHEY and SMNVEV (reference sequence). The CDR3 has 21 amino acids. The trim removed 2 bases at V and 4 bases at J, leaving 23 bases unmatched.

The rearrangement joins TRBV27 to TRBJ2-5; D is uncertain. The CDR3 is 14 residues long. Trimming stripped 6 bases from V and 1 base from J, with 12 bases between. Germline CDR1 reads MNHEY; CDR2 reads SMNVEV (reference sequence). As DNA, the CDR3 is TGTGCCAGCAGCCCCCTCCCGTTCCAAGAGACCCAGTACTTC. This translates into CASSPLPFQETQYF.

The chain couples TRBV4-3 to TRBJ2-5, with D perhaps matching TRBD2 (7 bases). V was shortened by 1 base and J by 2 bases, with 11 bases between the two germline ends. Germline V gene data show CDR1 as LGHNA and CDR2 as YSLEER. This CDR3 has 15 residues. The CDR3 DNA is TGCGCCAGCAGCCAAGGGGGGGGCGAGCAAGAGACCCAGTACTTC. This codes for CASSQGGGEQETQYF.